This T cell receptor (beta chain) emerged from a study of T cell responses to AZD1222 COVID-19 vaccine. Turning to this clone: Its antigen is still unknown.

Generated by immunoSEQ multiplex PCR, the TCRdb table keeps only in-frame clones and is missing some. Of 60,000 to 80,000 clones listed, about 90% are singletons. Study observations and caveats: It was only after the peak T cell response that any repertoires were sampled. Targets within unmutated variant regions were reportedly found for nearly half of spike-specific TCRs.

Trimming took off 6 bases at V and 2 bases at J, with 8 bases between the two ends. This CDR3 contains 12 residues. Sequencing was performed on peripheral blood, taken on day 0 of AZD1222 vaccination. This TCR came from an adult in good health. The gene calls are TRBV12-3 or TRBV12-4 and TRBJ2-7; D is possibly TRBD1 (5 bases). The DNA of the CDR3 is TGTGCCAGCAGCCCGACAGCCTACGAGCAGTACTTC. The encoded protein is CASSPTAYEQYF.